This T cell receptor delta chain is drawn from a study of gamma-delta T cells after stem cell transplantation. With respect to this clone: It is likely a read error: a sequence one base away is far more abundant. Other DNA sequences in the same sample also yield this CDR3.

This CDR3 comprises 20 residues. CDR1 is GEAIGNYY and CDR2 is EKD in the germline V gene. With CATT, TCRdb re-called clones from the RT-PCR reads. The sample has about 1,300 delta-chain clones, under 2% seen once. The sequencing input was gamma-delta T cells. This rearrangement joins TRDV2 to TRDJ1; 11 nucleotides match TRDD3. The receptor was isolated from a human donor. It is not recorded whose cells these are; they may come from a transplant donor. The CDR3 is CACELLGLGDKVRYTDKLIF. The CDR3 bases are TGTGCCTGTGAGTTGTTGGGACTGGGGGATAAGGTCCGGTACACCGATAAACTTATCTTT.